This T cell receptor (beta chain) appears in the sequencing data of a study of T cell responses to AZD1222 COVID-19 vaccine (dated by TCRdb to the early 2020s). Context from the whole study: AZD1222 recipients with second doses at about 4 weeks or about 12 weeks were pooled, because spike-specific TCR depth and breadth did not differ between schedules. A total of about 230 trial participants underwent TCR sequencing, of whom 207 received two doses of AZD1222 and about 25 received two doses of the MenACWY control vaccine. Enrollment into the trials was organized by age into subgroups of 18-55, 56-69 and 70-plus years, and those subgroups contained around 150, 28 and 57 TCR-sequenced participants, respectively.

Study-wide findings and limitations: Because no samples from the day 14 peak response were available, repertoires could be characterized only after the peak T cell response. The 56-69-year group was small, and its depth increase did not reach significance, likely because of low power. Only five to seven AZD1222 recipients were SARS-CoV-2 seropositive at baseline, limiting conclusions about previously exposed vaccinees. Reportedly, close to half of the unique spike-specific TCRs recognized epitopes lying outside the regions that are mutated in the B.1.351 and B.1.1.7 variants. Most participants were white British and females outnumbered males, and the authors suggested that clonal diversity may have been underestimated. A significant rise in spike-specific TCR breadth and depth was observed after two AZD1222 doses relative to day 0 and relative to MenACWY recipients. CD4 TCRs associated with the vaccine covered the entire spike protein, and the dominant responses were in regions 160-218 and 743-854.

About this clone itself: Its antigen is currently not known. No base quality information exists; no much larger clone differs at one position.

The CDR1 and CDR2 encoded by the germline V gene are LGHNA and YNFKEQ. The junction shows trimming of 0 bases on V and 6 bases on J, plus 17 bases between the germline ends. Its CDR3 holds 16 amino acids, cysteine through phenylalanine. The CDR3 DNA has 48 bases and is translated from base 1. The label giving this sample's time point can be read as: baseline before first vaccination. Vaccinee samples came from UK trials COV001 and COV002, including a single-blind randomized controlled phase 2/3 trial of AZD1222 (ChAdOx1 nCoV-19) in healthy adults. For TCRbeta chain sequencing, PBMC samples from trial participants were taken at day 0 and at day 28 after the second dose. The CDR3 regions of human TCRbeta chains were subjected to immunosequencing. Turning to the authors' computational methods: TCRs in the repertoires were compared against a reference library of SARS-CoV-2-specific TCRs that had been generated with the MIRA antigen-specificity platform. Breadth was defined as the fraction of unique TCRs that were SARS-CoV-2-associated. Depth was defined as the fraction of total T cells that were SARS-CoV-2-associated. Using the MIRA data, each spike-specific TCR was mapped to the spike region that the TCR reacts to and placed in a CD4 or CD8 class. Log10-transformed breadth and depth values were compared by one-way ANOVA with Sidak's multiple comparisons tests. TCRdb retrieved this table from immuneACCESS and kept in-frame rearrangements only. Not all clones are present; in checked studies, unresolved V genes account for under half, and no reason is known for the remainder. V, J and clone size are those of that table, while D and trimming were read from the DNA. This sample lists 100,000 to 150,000 clones; roughly 92% were detected once. The top ten constitute approximately 1.5% of the sample.

Sequenced material: peripheral blood, taken on day 0 of AZD1222 vaccination. The receptor comes from an adult in good health. Rearrangement joined TRBV4-2 to TRBJ2-5; TRBD2 might be the D gene, on 7 matching bases. The CDR3 reads as follows: CASSQDRGGARKTQYF. The nucleotides are TGTGCCAGCAGCCAAGATAGGGGGGGGGCCAGGAAGACCCAGTACTTC.